The 16 T cell receptor beta chains below come from one sample, sequenced in a study of cytomegalovirus exposure and HLA in healthy donors. Both 60 Vbeta primers and 13 Jbeta primers went into the PCR. Assay: immunoSEQ multiplex PCR; the TCRdb copy retains only in-frame clones and omits some. The sample holds 120,000 or so clones, roughly 68% seen once. Input material: PBMCs. Every receptor here comes from a woman aged 50 to 60 in good health and CMV-seropositive.

The chain combines TRBV29-1 with TRBJ2-7; D gene ambiguous. Per germline, CDR1 SQVTM and CDR2 ANQGSEA. V was pared by 1 base and J by 4 bases, with 8 bases between. This CDR3 comprises 12 residues. The CDR3 protein is CSVEGAGYEQYF. CDR3 DNA sequence: TGCAGCGTTGAAGGGGCAGGTTACGAGCAGTACTTC.

A few counts support this clone. The gene calls are TRBV5-4 and TRBJ1-2; the D is unclear. Germline CDR1 and CDR2: SGHNT and YYREEE (reference sequence). This CDR3 is 13 amino acids long. Deletions cut 0 bases from V and 4 bases from J, with 7 bases between. The CDR3, as DNA: TGTGCCAGCAGCTTGGCAGAACCCTATGGCTACACCTTC. Its protein is CASSLAEPYGYTF.

The chain has TRBV7-8 and TRBJ2-7; D is possibly TRBD2 (5 bases). The CDR3 contains 13 residues. Trimming removed 5 bases from V and 7 bases from J, with 15 bases in between. CDR1 and CDR2 from the germline V gene are SGHVS and FQNEAQ. In nucleotides, the CDR3 is TGTGCCAGCAGCAACCACCCGACGGGAGAGCAGTACTTC. Its translation: CASSNHPTGEQYF.

The gene calls are TRBV6-1 and TRBJ1-5; D might be TRBD1 (5 bases). Germline loops: CDR1 MNHNS, CDR2 SASEGT. Trimming stripped 6 bases from V and 1 base from J, with 13 bases between. The CDR3 totals 15 residues. For the CDR3, the DNA is TGTGCCAGCAGGGAGACAGCAGTCAGCAATCAGCCCCAGCATTTT. Translating gives CASRETAVSNQPQHF.

This clone was detected once. J is TRBJ1-2 and V is TRBV20-1, with TRBD1 matching over 8 bases. The V and J ends lost 6 bases and 8 bases, in that order; junction bases with no gene match: 5. This CDR3 contains 11 residues. Germline V gives CDR1 DFQATT, CDR2 SNEGSKA (reference sequence). The chain's CDR3 is CSALGQGGYTF. The CDR3, as DNA: TGCAGTGCCCTCGGACAGGGCGGCTACACCTTC.

The chain joins TRBV18 to TRBJ1-3, with TRBD1 matching 7 bases. Germline trimming cut 0 bases from V and 5 bases from J; bases unmatched to any gene: 7. This CDR3 comprises 16 residues. Germline V gives CDR1 KGHSH, CDR2 LQKENI. The CDR3 loop reads CASSPPTSQGRNTIYF. The DNA of the CDR3 is TGTGCCAGCTCACCACCAACTTCACAGGGGAGAAACACCATATATTTT.

The genes are TRBV5-4 and TRBJ2-7, with TRBD1 identical over 7 bases. V gave up 4 bases and J gave up 5 bases; unmatched junction bases: 9. The CDR3 has 14 residues. Per the germline V gene, CDR1 is SGHNT and CDR2 is YYREEE (reference sequence). CDR3 nucleotide sequence: TGTGCCAGCAGCCCAAGACAGGGTGTGCACGAGCAGTACTTC. This gives the protein CASSPRQGVHEQYF.

The J gene is TRBJ2-1, the V gene TRBV7-6; TRBD1 matches 10 bases. Germline CDR1 and CDR2: SGHVS and FNYEAQ. V gave up 6 bases and J gave up 10 bases; unmatched junction bases: 15. There are 16 residues in the CDR3. CDR3 amino acids: CASSPVPGQGSNEQFF. CDR3 nucleotides: TGTGCCAGCAGTCCCGTTCCGGGACAGGGGTCAAACGAGCAGTTCTTC.

This clone was detected only once. The chain's CDR3 is CASSRHQEGTEAFF. The CDR3 DNA reads as TGTGCCAGCAGCCGCCACCAGGAGGGCACTGAAGCTTTCTTT. V and J are TRBV9 and TRBJ1-1; D is unresolved. Germline V gives CDR1 SGDLS, CDR2 YYNGEE. V was pared by 4 bases and J by 4 bases, with 14 bases between. This CDR3 contains 14 residues.

This clone has only a few counts. The CDR3 loop is CASSQGPGDQPQHF. CDR3 coding DNA: TGCGCCAGCAGCCAAGGCCCGGGGGATCAGCCCCAGCATTTT. This chain joins TRBV4-1 and TRBJ1-5; a weak D match, TRBD1 (5 bases). The CDR3 covers 14 residues. Per germline, CDR1 MGHRA and CDR2 YSYEKL. Trimming cost V 1 base and J 5 bases, with 9 bases left between them.

This chain connects TRBV6-1 to TRBJ1-6, with 8 bases lining up with TRBD1. CDR3 size: 16 residues. With V trimmed by 4 bases and J by 6 bases, 8 bases remained unmatched. Germline V gives CDR1 MNHNS, CDR2 SASEGT. The DNA for the CDR3 is TGTGCCAGCAGTGCGGGGACAGGTTTGGGTAATTCACCCCTCCACTTT. It specifies CASSAGTGLGNSPLHF.

V gene TRBV7-2 combines with J gene TRBJ2-3; 10 bases agree with TRBD1. This CDR3 is built from 15 residues. V trimming: 5 bases; J trimming: 4 bases; junction bases outside the gene matches: 6. Per the germline V gene, CDR1 is SGHTA and CDR2 is FQGNSA. In nucleotides, the CDR3 is TGTGCCAGCAGCCCCAAGACAGGGGGCGCAGATACGCAGTATTTT. Protein product: CASSPKTGGADTQYF. Complete variable domain (other parts from reference TRBV7-2 and TRBJ2-3): GAGVSQSPSNKVTEKGKDVELRCDPISGHTALYWYRQSLGQGLEFLIYFQGNSAPDKSGLPSDRFSAERTGGSVSTLTIQRTQQEDSAVYLCASSPKTGGADTQYFGPGTRLTVL.

The chain recombines TRBV2 with TRBJ1-3, with D tentatively TRBD1 (6 bases). CDR1 SNHLY and CDR2 FYNNEI come from the germline V gene. The CDR3 runs to 14 residues. V was cut by 5 bases and J by 2 bases, with 10 bases left in between. CDR3 protein: CASSPQGPGNTIYF. The CDR3 DNA is TGTGCCAGCAGTCCACAGGGACCTGGAAACACCATATATTTT.

Here the CDR3 DNA reads TGTGCCACCAGCAGTAACCGGGACAGGGGTGGTAATGAGCAGTTCTTC. It yields the protein CATSSNRDRGGNEQFF. The chain couples TRBV15 to TRBJ2-1, with 10 bases that match TRBD1. V shed 3 bases, J shed 7 bases, and the junction held 9 bases outside the gene matches. The CDR3 extends over 16 amino acids. Germline values: CDR1 LNHNV, CDR2 YYDKDF (reference sequence).

The chain links TRBV25-1 to TRBJ2-7; a possible D gene is TRBD2 (7 bases). V was trimmed by 5 bases and J by 5 bases, leaving 22 bases between them. Per the germline V gene, CDR1 is MGHDK and CDR2 is SYGVNS. The CDR3 spans 16 residues. CDR3 amino acids: CASSPPPEGGHNEQYF. In nucleotides, the CDR3 is TGTGCCAGCAGTCCACCGCCGGAGGGGGGGCACAACGAGCAGTACTTC.

The chain employs TRBV7-2 and TRBJ2-3; 9 bases are a match to TRBD2. The CDR3 length is 15 residues. The germline CDR1 and CDR2 sequences are SGHTA and FQGNSA. Germline trimming cut 3 bases from V and 2 bases from J; bases unmatched to any gene: 3. The CDR3, as DNA: TGTGCCAGCAGCTTGCGGGGGGGTTCCACAGATACGCAGTATTTT. This encodes CASSLRGGSTDTQYF. The full variable domain, rest sourced from reference TRBV7-2 and TRBJ2-3, is GAGVSQSPSNKVTEKGKDVELRCDPISGHTALYWYRQSLGQGLEFLIYFQGNSAPDKSGLPSDRFSAERTGGSVSTLTIQRTQQEDSAVYLCASSLRGGSTDTQYFGPGTRLTVL.